These 21 T cell receptor beta chains originate from one sample sequenced in a study of a mutant IDH1 vaccine in newly diagnosed glioma. For these receptors, no antigen is known. Using immunoSEQ multiplex PCR, the repertoire was profiled, and TCRdb retains in-frame clones only, with some absent. The sample includes approximately 50,000 clones, 85% to 90% of them seen just once. Time point given: week 35, safety follow-up. Topical imiquimod accompanied each vaccine dose, which consisted of 300 ug of mutant IDH1 20-mer peptide. This specimen consisted of PBMCs, obtained from a glioma patient whose treatment included an IDH1 peptide vaccine. Every receptor here comes from a man aged 40-55 years with glioma.

This clone was observed once. The chain combines TRBV18 with TRBJ2-5; 8 bases map to TRBD2. This CDR3 is 16 amino acids long. Germline V lookup: CDR1 KGHSH, CDR2 LQKENI. V lost 3 bases, J lost 3 bases, and 9 bases stayed unmatched. CDR3 sequence reads: CASSPMSGGTKETQYF. The CDR3 region has the DNA TGTGCCAGCTCACCTATGTCGGGAGGGACTAAAGAGACCCAGTACTTC. Drawing the rest from reference TRBV18 and TRBJ2-5, the complete variable domain is NAGVMQNPRHLVRRRGQEARLRCSPMKGHSHVYWYRQLPEEGLKFMVYLQKENIIDESGMPKERFSAEFPKEGPSILRIQQVVRGDSAAYFCASSPMSGGTKETQYFGPGTRLLVL.

The rearrangement uses TRBV2 and TRBJ2-7; no reliable D call. The germline CDR1 and CDR2 sequences are SNHLY and FYNNEI. This CDR3 contains 10 residues. V was trimmed by 8 bases and J by 5 bases, leaving 7 bases between them. For the CDR3, the DNA is TGTGCCAGCCTGGTCCACGAGCAGTACTTC. It is translated as CASLVHEQYF.

The chain combines TRBV5-8 with TRBJ2-1; 13 bases are shared with TRBD2. The CDR3 consists of 18 residues. Germline V gene data show CDR1 as SGHTS and CDR2 as YDEGEE. Unmatched junction bases numbered 5, after V lost 2 bases and J lost 0 bases. DNA for the CDR3: TGTGCCAGCAGCTTTGCTGGGACTAGCGGGAACTCCTACAATGAGCAGTTCTTC. Translated, it gives CASSFAGTSGNSYNEQFF.

The chain combines TRBV7-2 with TRBJ1-5; D might be TRBD1 (5 bases). Trimming took off 0 bases at V and 3 bases at J, with 9 bases between the two ends. The CDR3 is made up of 15 amino acids. CDR1 and CDR2 (germline): SGHTA, FQGNSA. The CDR3 reads CASSLAGTNNQPQHF. DNA of the CDR3: TGTGCCAGCAGCTTAGCTGGGACCAACAATCAGCCCCAGCATTTT.

This clone was counted between two and nine times. This chain uses TRBV7-2 with TRBJ2-7, with 11 bases aligning to TRBD2. CDR3 length equals 14 residues. Germline CDR1 SGHTA, CDR2 FQGNSA. V shed 6 bases, J shed 4 bases, and the junction held 5 bases outside the gene matches. CDR3 sequence: CASSLSGRAYEQYF. CDR3 nucleotide sequence: TGTGCCAGCAGTCTTAGCGGGAGGGCGTACGAGCAGTACTTC.

The J gene is TRBJ2-5, the V gene TRBV27, with 13 bases matching TRBD2. Germline values: CDR1 MNHEY, CDR2 SMNVEV (reference sequence). The CDR3 extends over 16 amino acids. V shed 5 bases, J shed 5 bases, and the junction held 8 bases outside the gene matches. The CDR3 spells CASSLTSGRARETQYF. The DNA of the CDR3 is TGTGCCAGCAGTCTTACTAGCGGGAGGGCCCGCGAGACCCAGTACTTC.

The chain has TRBV28 and TRBJ1-6; D gene unclear. From germline, CDR1 is MDHEN and CDR2 SYDVKM. The CDR3 is 13 residues long. V lost 5 bases, J lost 8 bases, and 10 bases lay in between. CDR3 loop: CASSPLGYSPLHF. DNA of the CDR3: TGTGCCAGCAGTCCTTTGGGCTATTCACCCCTCCACTTT.

V usage is TRBV6-6 and J usage is TRBJ1-1; D call uncertain. Trimming removed 6 bases from V and 2 bases from J, with 13 bases in between. The CDR3 is made up of 14 amino acids. Per the germline V gene, CDR1 is MNHNY and CDR2 is SVGAGI (reference sequence). Here the CDR3 DNA reads TGTGCCAGCAGCCTCCCATCAGAAAACACTGAAGCTTTCTTT. Encoded protein: CASSLPSENTEAFF.

The chain recombines TRBV9 with TRBJ2-5; D tentatively fits TRBD1 or TRBD2 (6 bases each). Germline V lookup: CDR1 SGDLS, CDR2 YYNGEE. This CDR3 region has 15 residues. The germline V and J ends were trimmed by 4 bases and 5 bases, with 18 bases remaining between them. CDR3 bases: TGTGCCAGCAGCCGCGGGACTCGGGGGCTGGAGACCCAGTACTTC. The encoded protein is CASSRGTRGLETQYF.

CDR3 in DNA: TGTGCCAGCAGCCGGACCGGGACAGGGACCTACGAGCAGTACTTC. This translates into CASSRTGTGTYEQYF. The V and J genes are TRBV13 and TRBJ2-5; 9 bases fit TRBD1. The J call is doubtful: the DNA matches TRBJ2-7 better. This CDR3 comprises 15 residues. The germline CDR1 and CDR2 sequences are PRHDT and FYEKMQ (reference sequence).

This chain links TRBV4-2 with TRBJ2-5; D remains ambiguous. Between the trimmed V and J ends, which lost 1 base and 5 bases, there was a span of 8 bases. The CDR3 length is 13 residues. Germline V gene sequence: CDR1 LGHNA, CDR2 YNFKEQ. CDR3 in DNA: TGTGCCAGCAGCCAAGGGGGAAAGGAGACCCAGTACTTC. Protein sequence: CASSQGGKETQYF.

The table lists this clone with a count of one. The chain links TRBV11-3 to TRBJ2-7; weak D call: TRBD2 (7 bases). Germline V gene lookup returns CDR1 SGHNT and CDR2 YENEEA. The CDR3 is made up of 14 amino acids. The V end was cut by 5 bases, the J end by 2 bases, with 13 bases between. The CDR3 protein is CASSLGGGTYEQYF. Written as DNA, the CDR3 is TGTGCCAGCAGCCTGGGGGGGGGCACCTACGAGCAGTACTTC.

This chain uses TRBV19 with TRBJ2-5, with a tentative D call TRBD1 (6 bases). Trimming left V 5 bases short and J 5 bases short, with 21 bases between. This CDR3 is built from 16 residues. Germline V gene data show CDR1 as LNHDA and CDR2 as SQIVND (reference sequence). The CDR3 reads CASSPGTRSSWETQYF. CDR3 DNA sequence: TGTGCCAGTAGTCCCGGGACACGTTCGTCGTGGGAGACCCAGTACTTC.

The rearrangement links TRBV7-6 to TRBJ1-1; D unresolved. The CDR3 consists of 13 residues. The germline V gene encodes CDR1 SGHVS and CDR2 FNYEAQ. V shed 8 bases and J shed 1 base, with 11 bases lying between them. The CDR3 region is CASSAQQNTEAFF. The CDR3 nucleotides read TGTGCCAGCTCCGCACAGCAGAACACTGAAGCTTTCTTT.

Written as DNA, the CDR3 is TGTGCCAGCAGTTCCCAGGGGATGGGAGGCTACACCTTC. It translates to CASSSQGMGGYTF. The chain links TRBV6-5 to TRBJ1-2, with a tentative D call TRBD1 (6 bases). Trimming stripped 4 bases from V and 8 bases from J, with 14 bases between. There are 13 residues in the CDR3. The germline gives CDR1 MNHEY, CDR2 SVGAGI.

This rearrangement joins TRBV15 to TRBJ2-1, with 7 bases identical to TRBD2. The length of the CDR3 is 15 residues. V lost 11 bases and J lost 4; bases outside the gene matches: 14. Germline assignment: CDR1 LNHNV and CDR2 YYDKDF (reference sequence). The DNA of the CDR3 is TGTGCCTCTCGTGGGGGGGACCAGTTGTACAATGAGCAGTTCTTC. It translates to CASRGGDQLYNEQFF.

The rearrangement joins TRBV11-2 to TRBJ1-1; D uncertain. The CDR3 totals 11 residues. Trimming took off 2 bases at V and 8 bases at J, with 6 bases between the two ends. The germline V gene encodes CDR1 SGHAT and CDR2 FQNNGV. The CDR3, as DNA: TGTGCCAGCAGCTTAACGGTCGAAGCTTTCTTT. Translating it yields CASSLTVEAFF.

The chain recombines TRBV5-1 with TRBJ2-2; D is ambiguous. Trimming left V 0 bases short and J 4 bases short, with 4 bases between. The V gene's germline CDR1 is SGHRS and CDR2 YFSETQ. The CDR3 sequence is 13 residues long. The CDR3 sequence: CASSLDPTGELFF. The CDR3 DNA reads as TGCGCCAGCAGCTTGGACCCCACCGGGGAGCTGTTTTTT.

The chain recombines TRBV29-1 with TRBJ2-1; a weak D match, TRBD2 (5 bases). From germline, CDR1 is SQVTM and CDR2 ANQGSEA. Deletions cut 6 bases from V and 12 bases from J, with 12 bases between. This CDR3 spans 10 amino acids. The CDR3 reads CSVALVRQFF. CDR3 DNA: TGCAGCGTCGCACTAGTAAGGCAGTTCTTC.

The chain recombines TRBV5-4 with TRBJ2-5; possible D gene TRBD2, 6 bases. Germline V gene sequence: CDR1 SGHNT, CDR2 YYREEE (reference sequence). The CDR3 consists of 14 residues. With 0 bases removed from V and 4 bases from J, the gap between germline ends came to 10 bases. CDR3 protein: CASSLEAGRETQYF. The CDR3 DNA is TGTGCCAGCAGCTTGGAGGCGGGAAGAGAGACCCAGTACTTC.

This rearrangement joins TRBV9 to TRBJ1-1; 7 bases map to TRBD1. Looked up from germline, CDR1 is SGDLS and CDR2 is YYNGEE. This CDR3 contains 16 residues. V trimming: 5 bases; J trimming: 0 bases; junction bases outside the gene matches: 10. The CDR3 DNA reads as TGTGCCAGCAGAACAGGGGAGGGGGGAATGAACACTGAAGCTTTCTTT. Amino acid sequence: CASRTGEGGMNTEAFF.